Presented here are 29 T cell receptor beta chains from one specimen sequenced in a study of T cell responses to AZD1222 COVID-19 vaccine. Data came from immunoSEQ multiplex PCR; TCRdb stores just in-frame clones and leaves some out. The repertoire holds about 97,000 clones, with about 88% as singletons. Material: peripheral blood, obtained on day 0 of AZD1222 vaccination. The receptor source for this set is an adult in good health.

The J gene is TRBJ1-3, the V gene TRBV7-2, with TRBD1 identical over 8 bases. Germline V gives CDR1 SGHTA, CDR2 FQGNSA. The junction had 0 bases not matched to a gene; V was cut back by 5 bases and J by 0 bases. The length of the CDR3 is 14 residues. CDR3 in DNA: TGTGCCAGCAGCACAGGGGGCTCTGGAAACACCATATATTTT. The encoded protein is CASSTGGSGNTIYF.

The chain links TRBV28 to TRBJ1-1, with D uncertain. Germline loops: CDR1 MDHEN, CDR2 SYDVKM. Trimming took off 5 bases at V and 6 bases at J, with 16 bases between the two ends. The CDR3 spans 14 residues. CDR3 amino acids: CASSPPLFVSEAFF. CDR3 nucleotide sequence: TGTGCCAGCAGTCCGCCCCTTTTTGTCTCTGAAGCTTTCTTT.

This clone was observed once. This chain uses TRBV6-1 with TRBJ2-1; maybe TRBD1 (6 bases). V lost 0 bases and J 4 bases, leaving 10 bases between the germline ends. Germline lookup yields CDR1 MNHNS and CDR2 SASEGT. The CDR3 spans 15 residues. DNA of the CDR3: TGTGCCAGCAGTGAAGCCCCGGGACATTACAATGAGCAGTTCTTC. This sequence encodes CASSEAPGHYNEQFF.

This chain links TRBV4-1 with TRBJ2-1; D call uncertain. The CDR3 is 17 residues long. The V end was cut by 3 bases, the J end by 0 bases, with 15 bases between. Germline values: CDR1 MGHRA, CDR2 YSYEKL. CDR3 region: CASSQVDMGFSYNEQFF. The CDR3 DNA reads as TGCGCCAGCAGCCAGGTCGATATGGGGTTCTCCTACAATGAGCAGTTCTTC.

The CDR3, as DNA: TGTGCCTGGAGTGTACACAGAAACTATGGCTACACCTTC. This sequence encodes CAWSVHRNYGYTF. The chain has TRBV30 and TRBJ1-2; D not certain. V lost 0 bases and J 2 bases, leaving 7 bases between the germline ends. Germline V gene data show CDR1 as GTSNPN and CDR2 as SVGIG (reference sequence). The CDR3 loop spans 13 amino acids.

The rearrangement links TRBV19 to TRBJ2-1, with D possibly TRBD2 on 6 matching bases. This CDR3 spans 12 amino acids. Trimming left V 8 bases short and J 6 bases short, with 11 bases between. The germline V gene encodes CDR1 LNHDA and CDR2 SQIVND (reference sequence). DNA for the CDR3: TGTGCCAGTCGGGCGGGGCGCAATGAGCAGTTCTTC. This gives the protein CASRAGRNEQFF.

The rearrangement uses TRBV10-3 and TRBJ1-5, with D possibly matching TRBD1 (5 bases). The germline V gene encodes CDR1 ENHRY and CDR2 SYGVKD. Trimming took off 2 bases at V and 5 bases at J, with 13 bases between the two ends. This CDR3 has 15 amino acids. The CDR3 coding sequence is TGTGCCATCAGTGAGGCTACAGGTTACCATCAGCCCCAGCATTTT. Translated, it gives CAISEATGYHQPQHF.

This rearrangement joins TRBV6-5 to TRBJ2-1, with D perhaps matching TRBD1 (5 bases). Germline-derived CDR1 and CDR2 are MNHEY and SVGAGI. Trimming left V 4 bases short and J 13 bases short, with 23 bases between. The CDR3 is 15 residues long. CDR3 amino acids: CASSSHLDSRGIQFF. The CDR3 nucleotides are TGTGCCAGCAGTTCACACCTAGACAGTAGGGGTATCCAGTTCTTC.

The chain couples TRBV30 to TRBJ1-1; D unclear. Trimming pared 4 bases from V and 4 bases from J, leaving 28 bases between. The germline gives CDR1 GTSNPN, CDR2 SVGIG (reference sequence). This CDR3 spans 18 amino acids. The CDR3 sequence is CAWIAVDGMWALGTEAFF. The CDR3, as DNA: TGTGCCTGGATTGCTGTGGATGGAATGTGGGCTCTGGGCACTGAAGCTTTCTTT.

This chain uses TRBV5-1 with TRBJ2-1, with 8 bases lining up with TRBD1. Germline loops: CDR1 SGHRS, CDR2 YFSETQ. The trim removed 4 bases at V and 1 base at J, leaving 4 bases unmatched. This CDR3 has 15 amino acids. CDR3: CASSRRTGSYNEQFF. The CDR3 nucleotides are TGCGCCAGCAGCCGAAGGACAGGGTCCTACAATGAGCAGTTCTTC.

The gene calls are TRBV6-6 and TRBJ2-1; D may be TRBD1 or TRBD2 (5 bases each). V lost 5 bases to trimming and J lost 4 bases, with 12 bases between them. Germline values: CDR1 MNHNY, CDR2 SVGAGI (reference sequence). The CDR3 extends over 14 amino acids. The CDR3 DNA sequence: TGTGCCAGCAGTCCCCGGGACCCTTACAATGAGCAGTTCTTC. The encoded protein is CASSPRDPYNEQFF.

The chain's CDR3 is CASSVPGQGNYGYTF. As DNA, the CDR3 is TGTGCCAGCAGCGTCCCGGGACAGGGAAACTATGGCTACACCTTC. The rearrangement uses TRBV28 and TRBJ1-2; 9 nucleotides match TRBD1. This CDR3 has 15 amino acids. The V segment lost 6 bases and the J segment 2 bases; nucleotides outside the gene matches: 7. Germline CDR1 MDHEN, CDR2 SYDVKM.

This chain uses TRBV5-1 with TRBJ2-3; 9 bases match TRBD2. V dropped 4 bases and J dropped 4; count of bases not matched to a gene: 10. Germline assignment: CDR1 SGHRS and CDR2 YFSETQ. CDR3 length: 16 amino acids. The CDR3 coding sequence is TGCGCCAGCAGCCTAAGGGGCGGGAGGGCCGCAGATACGCAGTATTTT. Translation gives CASSLRGGRAADTQYF.

The gene calls are TRBV6-5 and TRBJ1-4; 8 positions match TRBD1. This CDR3 comprises 15 residues. The J segment lost 10 bases and the V segment lost 6 bases, leaving 13 bases of the junction unmatched. Germline assignment: CDR1 MNHEY and CDR2 SVGAGI. CDR3 DNA: TGTGCCAGCAGCCATCCAGGGGGCCTAAAAGGAAAACTGTTTTTT. This encodes CASSHPGGLKGKLFF.

This chain links TRBV5-1 with TRBJ2-2; 7 positions agree with TRBD2. V lost 6 bases, J lost 4 bases, and 9 bases stayed unmatched. Germline assignment: CDR1 SGHRS and CDR2 YFSETQ. The CDR3 contains 15 residues. The CDR3 region has the DNA TGCGCCAGCATCCTGGGGGAGGGAAGCACCGGGGAGCTGTTTTTT. Translating it yields CASILGEGSTGELFF.

The chain carries TRBV10-2 and TRBJ2-1, with 12 bases identical to TRBD2. CDR3 length: 14 residues. Germline trimming cut 6 bases from V and 4 bases from J; bases unmatched to any gene: 1. Germline-derived CDR1 and CDR2 are WSHSY and SAAADI. CDR3: CASSLAGGYNEQFF. In DNA, the CDR3 is TGCGCCAGCAGCCTAGCGGGAGGGTACAATGAGCAGTTCTTC.

This clone was counted between two and nine times. The chain uses TRBV30 and TRBJ2-7; no definite D call. Per the germline V gene, CDR1 is GTSNPN and CDR2 is SVGIG (reference sequence). Trimming cost V 5 bases and J 4 bases, with 9 bases left between them. The CDR3 spans 11 residues. CDR3 DNA sequence: TGTGCCTGGTCCCGCAGTTACGAGCAGTACTTC. Its translation is CAWSRSYEQYF. Combining the CDR3 with reference TRBV30 and TRBJ2-7 gives the whole variable domain SQTIHQWPATLVQPVGSPLSLECTVEGTSNPNLYWYRQAAGRGLQLLFYSVGIGQISSEVPQNLSASRPQDRQFILSSKKLLLSDSGFYLCAWSRSYEQYFGPGTRLTVT.

V gene TRBV6-5 combines with J gene TRBJ2-5, with D possibly being TRBD2 (5 bases). Trimming stripped 7 bases from V and 3 bases from J, with 12 bases between. Germline values: CDR1 MNHEY, CDR2 SVGAGI. The CDR3 has 13 residues. CDR3 loop: CASTGGVKETQYF. CDR3 bases: TGTGCCAGCACCGGAGGTGTTAAAGAGACCCAGTACTTC.

CDR3 DNA sequence: TGTGCCAGCAGTTTAGGCGGGGGCGTTGGCTATGGCTACACCTTC. Its translation: CASSLGGGVGYGYTF. The chain carries TRBV28 and TRBJ1-2, with D possibly TRBD1 on 6 matching bases. V was clipped by 2 bases and J by 4 bases, with 14 bases between them. Germline V gene lookup returns CDR1 MDHEN and CDR2 SYDVKM. The CDR3 is 15 amino acids.

The rearrangement joins TRBV7-2 to TRBJ2-7; D not certain. Germline CDR1 and CDR2: SGHTA and FQGNSA. This CDR3 has 16 amino acids. The V end lost 1 base, the J end lost 4 bases, and 17 bases lay between the germline ends. DNA of the CDR3: TGTGCCAGCAGCTTAGGGCCAAACCTGCTTGGGTACGAGCAGTACTTC. Translating it yields CASSLGPNLLGYEQYF.

V usage is TRBV30 and J usage is TRBJ2-7, with 7 bases aligning to TRBD1. The CDR3 is made up of 14 amino acids. Trimming cost V 5 bases and J 9 bases; bases outside gene matches: 16. The germline gives CDR1 GTSNPN, CDR2 SVGIG (reference sequence). The DNA of the CDR3 is TGTGCCTGGTCTACCGGGACAGAAGTGGACAGGCAGTACTTC. This gives the protein CAWSTGTEVDRQYF.

The chain links TRBV30 to TRBJ1-2, with D unclear. The CDR3 extends over 14 amino acids. CDR1 GTSNPN and CDR2 SVGIG come from the germline V gene (reference sequence). Trimming took 2 bases from V and 1 from J, leaving 11 bases between them. Written as DNA, the CDR3 is TGTGCCTGGAGTTCCCGGGTTCTTAACTATGGCTACACCTTC. As protein: CAWSSRVLNYGYTF.

The chain carries TRBV3-1 (or the pseudogene TRBV3-2) and TRBJ1-5, with a possible D match to TRBD1 (5 bases). V was cut by 5 bases and J by 5 bases, with 10 bases left in between. From germline, CDR1 is LGHDT and CDR2 YNNKEL (reference sequence). CDR3 length: 13 amino acids. This CDR3 is CASSSGTHQPQHF. CDR3 sequence (DNA): TGTGCCAGCAGCTCCGGGACCCATCAGCCCCAGCATTTT.

The chain has TRBV6-6 and TRBJ2-3; D is perhaps TRBD1 (6 bases). V was shortened by 10 bases and J by 3 bases, with 14 bases between the two germline ends. Looked up from germline, CDR1 is MNHNY and CDR2 is SVGAGI (reference sequence). The CDR3 consists of 13 residues. Here the CDR3 DNA reads TGTGCCACCTCAGGGGCCAGGACAGATACGCAGTATTTT. Translation: CATSGARTDTQYF.

About this clone: Other DNA variants within this sample encode the same CDR3. This sequence joins TRBV18 and TRBJ1-1; 8 bases align to TRBD1. Trimming took 3 bases from V and 3 from J; bases not matched to a gene: 0. CDR3 length equals 13 residues. The germline gives CDR1 KGHSH, CDR2 LQKENI. The CDR3 reads CASSPTGDTEAFF. The CDR3 DNA is TGTGCCAGCTCACCGACAGGGGACACTGAAGCTTTCTTT.

The CDR3, as DNA: TGTGCCAGCAGTCTGCGACTAGCGTTTAGCAATGAGCAGTTCTTC. Translation: CASSLRLAFSNEQFF. The chain uses TRBV6-5 and TRBJ2-1, with 8 bases lining up with TRBD2. The germline gives CDR1 MNHEY, CDR2 SVGAGI. This CDR3 is built from 15 residues. Trimming at V came to 5 bases and at J to 6 bases, leaving 9 bases not matched to a gene.

The chain has TRBV7-9 and TRBJ1-2; 8 bases fit TRBD1. J lost 6 bases, V lost 6 bases, and 3 bases had no gene match. The CDR3 has 12 amino acids. Germline V CDR1 and CDR2: SEHNR, FQNEAQ (reference sequence). CDR3 sequence reads: CASSQTGDGYTF. CDR3 bases: TGTGCCAGCAGTCAGACAGGGGATGGCTACACCTTC.

The rearrangement links TRBV27 to TRBJ1-1; D perhaps matches TRBD1 (6 bases). Germline V lookup: CDR1 MNHEY, CDR2 SMNVEV (reference sequence). The CDR3 runs to 15 residues. V dropped 0 bases and J dropped 2 bases, with 10 bases sitting between them. The CDR3 nucleotides read TGTGCCAGCAGTTTATCGCAGGGGCCCAACACTGAAGCTTTCTTT. Its translation: CASSLSQGPNTEAFF.

Points on this clone: At the DNA level, this CDR3 is encoded by other sequences in the same sample as well. CDR3: CAWSVGEKLFF. The DNA of the CDR3 is TGTGCCTGGAGTGTAGGGGAAAAACTGTTTTTT. V and J are TRBV30 and TRBJ1-4; D is ambiguous. Looked up from germline, CDR1 is GTSNPN and CDR2 is SVGIG (reference sequence). Trimming took 0 bases from V and 8 from J, leaving 4 bases between them. This CDR3 comprises 11 residues.